Each of the 30 T cell receptor beta chains below was sequenced from the same sample in a study of blood T cell repertoires in COVID-19. The protocol was immunoSEQ multiplex PCR, while the TCRdb copy is restricted to in-frame clones and leaves out a portion. The data contain 300,000 to 350,000 clones, 80% to 90% of them singletons. Specimen: PBMCs or T cells enriched from blood (not recorded which). These receptors were collected from a man aged 25 to 40 who had recovered from COVID-19.

The J gene is TRBJ2-7, the V gene TRBV7-9; weak D call: TRBD2 (5 bases). The CDR3 loop spans 14 amino acids. CDR1 and CDR2 from the germline V gene are SEHNR and FQNEAQ (reference sequence). V was shortened by 5 bases and J by 3 bases, with 14 bases between the two germline ends. The CDR3 spells CASSPPGGDYEQYF. The CDR3, as DNA: TGTGCCAGCAGCCCCCCCGGAGGAGACTACGAGCAGTACTTC. Based on the CDR3 plus reference TRBV7-9 and TRBJ2-7, the full variable domain is DTGVSQNPRHKITKRGQNVTFRCDPISEHNRLYWYRQTLGQGPEFLTYFQNEAQLEKSRLLSDRFSAERPKGSFSTLEIQRTEQGDSAMYLCASSPPGGDYEQYFGPGTRLTVT.

The V call is TRBV4-2, the J call TRBJ2-7; no clear D gene. Germline loops: CDR1 LGHNA, CDR2 YNFKEQ. The CDR3 has 14 amino acids. Trimming pared 1 base from V and 0 bases from J, leaving 7 bases between. The CDR3 DNA follows: TGTGCCAGCAGCCAAGCCGACACCTCCTACGAGCAGTACTTC. Translating it yields CASSQADTSYEQYF.

The chain uses TRBV5-6 and TRBJ1-4; no definite D call. V was cut by 1 base and J by 3 bases, with 7 bases left in between. Germline V CDR1 and CDR2: SGHDT, YYEEEE. CDR3 size: 14 residues. CDR3 DNA: TGTGCCAGCAGCTTGTTAACGGCTAATGAAAAACTGTTTTTT. Translated, it gives CASSLLTANEKLFF.

The rearrangement uses TRBV13 and TRBJ1-1; TRBD1 agrees at 11 bases. Germline CDR1 PRHDT, CDR2 FYEKMQ (reference sequence). The CDR3 contains 15 residues. V was clipped by 2 bases and J by 5 bases; unmatched bases: 4. The CDR3 spells CASSLLGTGGTEAFF. In nucleotides, the CDR3 is TGTGCCAGCAGCTTATTGGGGACAGGGGGAACTGAAGCTTTCTTT.

The genes are TRBV20-1 and TRBJ2-1; D call uncertain. Germline loops: CDR1 DFQATT, CDR2 SNEGSKA (reference sequence). The length of the CDR3 is 11 residues. The V gene lost 6 bases and the J gene lost 10 bases, with 13 bases spanning the gap. The CDR3 DNA reads as TGCAGTGCCGGTAGGCGCGGCGAGCAGTTCTTC. This codes for CSAGRRGEQFF.

The chain uses TRBV5-1 and TRBJ2-5; D may be TRBD1 (6 bases). Per the germline V gene, CDR1 is SGHRS and CDR2 is YFSETQ. Trimming took 5 bases from V and 5 from J, leaving 16 bases between them. The CDR3 contains 14 residues. CDR3 sequence: CASRLNTGSETQYF. Here the CDR3 DNA reads TGCGCCAGCAGACTGAACACAGGGTCGGAGACCCAGTACTTC.

This clone has a single count. This chain connects TRBV11-3 to TRBJ2-5; 9 bases agree with TRBD2. J gave up 5 bases and V 1 base, and 8 bases lay outside the gene matches. The V gene's germline CDR1 is SGHNT and CDR2 YENEEA. The CDR3 totals 16 residues. The CDR3 here is CASSLGGSGGPETQYF. The CDR3 bases are TGTGCCAGCAGCTTAGGCGGTAGCGGGGGACCTGAGACCCAGTACTTC.

The rearrangement joins TRBV5-1 to TRBJ2-5, with 15 bases aligning to TRBD2. The CDR3 spans 17 residues. CDR1 is SGHRS, CDR2 YFSETQ, per germline. The ends lost 4 bases at V and 5 bases at J; junction bases unmatched: 9. The CDR3 spells CASSDGTSGGRWETQYF. CDR3 DNA sequence: TGCGCCAGCAGCGACGGGACTAGCGGGGGGAGGTGGGAGACCCAGTACTTC.

V and J are TRBV30 and TRBJ1-2; the D gene is possibly TRBD1 (6 bases). The CDR3 consists of 11 residues. The V and J ends lost 0 bases and 9 bases respectively, with 8 bases between them. Germline V gene data show CDR1 as GTSNPN and CDR2 as SVGIG (reference sequence). This chain's CDR3 is CAWSVGQRYTF. The CDR3 DNA reads TGTGCCTGGAGTGTAGGACAGCGCTACACCTTC.

The chain joins TRBV2 to TRBJ2-7, with D tentatively TRBD2 (6 bases). CDR1 and CDR2 (germline): SNHLY, FYNNEI. The CDR3 loop spans 14 amino acids. The V and J ends lost 8 bases and 2 bases respectively, with 16 bases between them. The CDR3: CASVIAGRTYEQYF. The CDR3, as DNA: TGTGCCAGCGTCATTGCGGGGAGAACCTACGAGCAGTACTTC.

The chain has TRBV5-5 and TRBJ1-6; possibly TRBD1 for D (5 bases). Trimming cost V 0 bases and J 0 bases, with 7 bases left between them. The V gene's germline CDR1 is SGHKS and CDR2 YYEKEE (reference sequence). The CDR3 length is 16 residues. CDR3 coding DNA: TGTGCCAGCAGCTTGGCGGGGGGCTCCTATAATTCACCCCTCCACTTT. Protein sequence: CASSLAGGSYNSPLHF.

The sample holds a few counts of this clone. The chain links TRBV7-8 to TRBJ2-7; TRBD1 matches 7 bases. V lost 5 bases to trimming and J lost 3 bases; unmatched junction nucleotides: 10. The CDR3 spans 15 residues. Germline CDR1 is SGHVS and CDR2 is FQNEAQ. CDR3 sequence reads: CASSPTGERFYEQYF. CDR3 coding DNA: TGTGCCAGCAGCCCCACAGGGGAAAGATTCTACGAGCAGTACTTC.

The chain employs TRBV6-1 and TRBJ2-1, with a possible D match to TRBD1 (8 bases). The CDR3 contains 17 residues. CDR1 is MNHNS, CDR2 SASEGT, per germline. V shed 2 bases and J shed 4 bases, with 18 bases lying between them. CDR3 DNA sequence: TGTGCCAGCAGTGAAAGTCCCGACAGGGGAGGGTACAATGAGCAGTTCTTC. Its translation is CASSESPDRGGYNEQFF.

The rearrangement uses TRBV15 and TRBJ1-6; D gene uncertain. The V end lost 0 bases, the J end lost 10 bases, and 10 bases lay between the germline ends. This CDR3 has 14 residues. Germline V CDR1 and CDR2: LNHNV, YYDKDF (reference sequence). This CDR3 is CATSRDPGYSPLHF. In DNA, the CDR3 is TGTGCCACCAGCAGAGACCCGGGTTACTCACCCCTCCACTTT. The entire variable domain, with the rest obtained from reference TRBV15 and TRBJ1-6, is as follows: DAMVIQNPRYQVTQFGKPVTLSCSQTLNHNVMYWYQQKSSQAPKLLFHYYDKDFNNEADTPDNFQSRRPNTSFCFLDIRSPGLGDTAMYLCATSRDPGYSPLHFGNGTRLTVT.

The CDR3 DNA follows: TGTGCCAGTAGTTCAAGCGATCTTCCCTACGAGCAGTACTTC. Protein: CASSSSDLPYEQYF. V usage is TRBV19 and J usage is TRBJ2-7; no firm D call. The CDR3 sequence is 14 residues long. CDR1 is LNHDA and CDR2 is SQIVND in the germline V gene (reference sequence). V was clipped by 5 bases and J by 2 bases, with 13 bases between them.

As DNA, the CDR3 is TGTGCCAGCAGCCCAGGACAGGGGTTCCACGAGCAGTACTTC. Its protein is CASSPGQGFHEQYF. V usage is TRBV7-9 and J usage is TRBJ2-7; 9 positions agree with TRBD1. This CDR3 is 14 amino acids long. The V gene's germline CDR1 is SEHNR and CDR2 FQNEAQ (reference sequence). V trimming: 5 bases; J trimming: 5 bases; junction bases outside the gene matches: 7. Filled out from reference TRBV7-9 and TRBJ2-7, the complete variable domain reads DTGVSQNPRHKITKRGQNVTFRCDPISEHNRLYWYRQTLGQGPEFLTYFQNEAQLEKSRLLSDRFSAERPKGSFSTLEIQRTEQGDSAMYLCASSPGQGFHEQYFGPGTRLTVT.

The chain couples TRBV20-1 to TRBJ2-2; no definite D call. Germline-derived CDR1 and CDR2 are DFQATT and SNEGSKA (reference sequence). This CDR3 has 11 residues. The V gene lost 6 bases and the J gene lost 7 bases, with 9 bases spanning the gap. CDR3 sequence reads: CSAPQLGELFF. The CDR3, as DNA: TGCAGTGCACCACAGCTCGGGGAGCTGTTTTTT.

This clone was seen only once. The CDR3 protein is CASSEPRLGRGDFSGNTIYF. CDR3 DNA: TGCGCCAGCAGTGAGCCCCGCTTGGGTAGGGGTGATTTTTCTGGAAACACCATATATTTT. This chain links TRBV10-1 with TRBJ1-3; weak D call: TRBD1 (5 bases). The CDR3 has 20 amino acids. V shed 2 bases and J shed 1 base, with 24 bases lying between them. The germline CDR1 and CDR2 sequences are WNHNN and SYGVQD (reference sequence).

The J gene is TRBJ2-7, the V gene TRBV7-6; 13 bases align to TRBD2. The CDR3 is 16 amino acids. Germline CDR1 SGHVS, CDR2 FNYEAQ. The ends lost 5 bases at V and 6 bases at J; junction bases unmatched: 10. In DNA, the CDR3 is TGTGCCAGCAGCCCCTCAGGGGGACTAGCGGGGTTCGAGCAGTACTTC. It specifies CASSPSGGLAGFEQYF.

For this clone: Other DNA sequences from this sample encode an identical CDR3 as well. The rearrangement uses TRBV19 and TRBJ1-5; D remains ambiguous. V was trimmed by 1 base and J by 2 bases, leaving 6 bases between them. CDR3 size: 14 residues. Per the germline V gene, CDR1 is LNHDA and CDR2 is SQIVND (reference sequence). The CDR3 is CASSIAGGNQPQHF. Written as DNA, the CDR3 is TGTGCCAGTAGTATAGCCGGGGGCAATCAGCCCCAGCATTTT.

This clone has just a few counts. The chain couples TRBV5-1 to TRBJ1-1, with 8 nucleotides matching TRBD1. The CDR3 has 14 residues. Germline loops: CDR1 SGHRS, CDR2 YFSETQ. V lost 3 bases, J lost 6 bases, and 7 bases stayed unmatched. The CDR3 is CASSSTGVSSEAFF. CDR3 in DNA: TGCGCCAGCAGCTCGACAGGGGTTTCATCTGAAGCTTTCTTT.

The chain is built from TRBV6-5 and TRBJ1-2; tentatively, D is TRBD1 (6 bases). The CDR3 consists of 15 residues. In germline, CDR1 is MNHEY, CDR2 SVGAGI. The V end lost 0 bases, the J end lost 4 bases, and 12 bases lay between the germline ends. The CDR3 protein is CASSYSTGQVYGYTF. As DNA, the CDR3 is TGTGCCAGCAGTTACTCGACGGGACAAGTCTATGGCTACACCTTC.

This sequence joins TRBV28 and TRBJ2-2, with TRBD2 matching over 9 bases. Unmatched junction bases numbered 7, after V lost 2 bases and J lost 9 bases. This CDR3 has 15 residues. Germline CDR1 is MDHEN and CDR2 is SYDVKM. CDR3 protein: CASSLGAAGGRELFF. The DNA for the CDR3 is TGTGCCAGCAGTTTAGGGGCAGCGGGGGGCAGGGAGCTGTTTTTT.

This clone has just one count. V and J are TRBV3-1 (or the pseudogene TRBV3-2) and TRBJ1-3; D call uncertain. V gave up 5 bases and J gave up 0 bases, with 5 bases separating them. The CDR3 runs 13 residues. Germline values: CDR1 LGHDT, CDR2 YNNKEL (reference sequence). The CDR3 protein is CASSASSGNTIYF. CDR3 sequence (DNA): TGTGCCAGCAGCGCCAGCTCTGGAAACACCATATATTTT.

The chain couples TRBV5-1 to TRBJ2-2; D possibly corresponds to TRBD2 (6 bases). V lost 4 bases to trimming and J lost 7 bases, with 17 bases between them. The CDR3 length is 15 residues. CDR1 is SGHRS and CDR2 is YFSETQ in the germline V gene. Here the CDR3 DNA reads TGCGCCAGCAGCCCCCCGACGGGGGAGATCGGGGAGCTGTTTTTT. This sequence encodes CASSPPTGEIGELFF.

The rearrangement links TRBV10-1 to TRBJ2-5, with TRBD1 matching 9 bases. Germline CDR1 is WNHNN and CDR2 is SYGVQD (reference sequence). This CDR3 region has 16 residues. The J segment lost 7 bases and the V segment lost 2 bases, leaving 11 bases of the junction unmatched. The CDR3 protein is CASSEDRGINRWTQYF. CDR3 DNA sequence: TGCGCCAGCAGTGAGGACAGGGGGATAAACCGGTGGACCCAGTACTTC.

The gene calls are TRBV10-3 and TRBJ1-1; D not resolved. Germline CDR1 and CDR2: ENHRY and SYGVKD. The CDR3 has 15 amino acids. Trimming removed 0 bases from V and 1 base from J, with 9 bases in between. CDR3 region: CAISESMGRNTEAFF. Here the CDR3 DNA reads TGTGCCATCAGTGAGTCCATGGGCAGGAACACTGAAGCTTTCTTT.

This clone occurred once. Here the CDR3 reads CASTPPGSSGDTQYF. CDR3 in DNA: TGCGCCAGCACCCCCCCCGGGTCCTCCGGTGATACGCAGTATTTT. This chain uses TRBV5-1 with TRBJ2-3; D ambiguous. The germline V and J ends were trimmed by 6 bases and 6 bases, with 20 bases remaining between them. Germline CDR1 and CDR2: SGHRS and YFSETQ. This CDR3 has 15 residues.

The chain employs TRBV6-6 and TRBJ1-1, with a possible D match to TRBD1 (6 bases). The V and J ends lost 6 bases and 5 bases respectively, with 16 bases between them. The CDR3 runs 14 residues. Germline V gene data show CDR1 as MNHNY and CDR2 as SVGAGI (reference sequence). CDR3 loop: CASRNLAQGTEAFF. In DNA, the CDR3 is TGTGCCAGCAGAAATTTAGCTCAGGGGACTGAAGCTTTCTTT.

The V and J genes are TRBV20-1 and TRBJ2-7; 7 bases are shared with TRBD1. The CDR3 has 14 amino acids. J lost 2 bases, V lost 3 bases, and 7 bases had no gene match. The germline CDR1 and CDR2 sequences are DFQATT and SNEGSKA (reference sequence). The CDR3 sequence is CSASSPGGPYEQYF. The CDR3 region has the DNA TGCAGTGCTAGTTCTCCAGGGGGACCCTACGAGCAGTACTTC.